The next 5 T cell receptor beta chains were all read from a single sample in a study of T-cell memory formation after mild COVID-19. TCRdb ran MiXCR on the 5' RACE reads and lists one entry per CDR3 protein. The table has roughly 250,000 distinct CDR3 sequences, approximately 15% seen once. Sequencing was done on a sample of PBMCs or a T cell subset sorted from them (not recorded which). These receptors were taken from a man in his late teens or twenties who had mild COVID-19 (a few samples of this study predate the infection). Cell type and time point are not known.

The chain joins TRBV6-2 or TRBV6-3 to TRBJ1-6, with 7 bases lining up with TRBD1. CDR1 and CDR2 from the germline V gene are MNHEY and SVGEGT. V was clipped by 6 bases and J by 14 bases; unmatched bases: 7. The CDR3 length is 12 residues. Written as DNA, the CDR3 is TGTGCCAGCAGACGAAGACAGGGCACCCTCCACTTT. Protein product: CASRRRQGTLHF.

The table lists this clonotype with many counts. This chain joins TRBV6-2 or TRBV6-3 and TRBJ2-7; D not certain. Germline assignment: CDR1 MNHEY and CDR2 SVGEGT. This CDR3 is built from 12 residues. The V and J ends lost 5 bases and 1 base respectively, with 6 bases between them. Here the CDR3 DNA reads TGTGCCAGCAGTGAAAGTTCCTACGAGCAGTACTTC. Protein: CASSESSYEQYF.

This clonotype was counted at least ten times. The genes are TRBV7-2 and TRBJ2-2; perhaps TRBD1 as D (6 bases). CDR1 and CDR2 from the germline V gene are SGHTA and FQGNSA. V was trimmed by 5 bases and J by 0 bases, leaving 16 bases between them. The CDR3 runs 17 residues. The CDR3 coding sequence is TGTGCCAGCAGCGCACAGCCGGGACAAACGAACACCGGGGAGCTGTTTTTT. As protein: CASSAQPGQTNTGELFF.

In its sample, this clonotype was seen a few times. The V call is TRBV5-1, the J call TRBJ2-1, with TRBD1 identical over 9 bases. V was clipped by 4 bases and J by 8 bases; unmatched bases: 7. Germline V lookup: CDR1 SGHRS, CDR2 YFSETQ. This CDR3 has 14 amino acids. CDR3 coding DNA: TGCGCCAGCAGCCCAGGACAGGGGCCGGATGAGCAGTTCTTC. Amino acid sequence: CASSPGQGPDEQFF.

The chain combines TRBV6-2 or TRBV6-3 with TRBJ2-1, with D perhaps matching TRBD1 (6 bases). The germline gives CDR1 MNHEY, CDR2 SVGEGT. The V gene lost 8 bases and the J gene lost 6 bases, with 17 bases spanning the gap. The CDR3 length is 14 residues. This CDR3 reads CASLLGGTPNEQFF. CDR3 nucleotides: TGTGCCAGCCTCCTAGGGGGTACGCCCAATGAGCAGTTCTTC.